These 29 T cell receptor beta chains share one sample of origin, sequenced in a study of cytomegalovirus exposure and HLA in healthy donors. TCRdb's copy holds only in-frame clones and misses some; the assay was immunoSEQ multiplex PCR. The table lists 250,000 or so clones, approximately 84% of them singletons. The sample comprised PBMCs. Receptors originate from a young man in good health and CMV-seropositive.

This clone has only one observation. CDR3 DNA sequence: TGTGCCAGCATGCGACGACTAGCGGGAGGGCGCGGGGAGCTGTTTTTT. It encodes CASMRRLAGGRGELFF. This sequence joins TRBV2 and TRBJ2-2; TRBD2 agrees at 14 bases. The CDR3 is made up of 16 amino acids. Germline V gives CDR1 SNHLY, CDR2 FYNNEI. The V gene end was trimmed by 7 bases and the J gene end by 7 bases; junction bases not matched to a gene: 8.

V is TRBV4-2 and J is TRBJ2-1; the match to TRBD1 covers 7 bases. Germline-derived CDR1 and CDR2 are LGHNA and YNFKEQ. This CDR3 contains 14 residues. The trim removed 0 bases at V and 8 bases at J, leaving 4 bases unmatched. Here the CDR3 reads CASSQDGQGDEQFF. In DNA, the CDR3 is TGTGCCAGCAGCCAAGACGGGCAGGGGGATGAGCAGTTCTTC.

This chain links TRBV14 with TRBJ1-4; TRBD1 might be the D (5 bases). Per germline, CDR1 SGHDN and CDR2 FVKESK. Trimming took 0 bases from V and 7 from J, leaving 15 bases between them. The CDR3 has 16 residues. Written as DNA, the CDR3 is TGTGCCAGCAGCCAAGATCGGAGGGGAGGGCGTGAAAAACTGTTTTTT. It translates to CASSQDRRGGREKLFF.

The chain couples TRBV5-1 to TRBJ2-5; the D gene could be TRBD1 or TRBD2 (5 bases each). Germline lookup yields CDR1 SGHRS and CDR2 YFSETQ. V was shortened by 4 bases and J by 2 bases, with 12 bases between the two germline ends. The CDR3 covers 14 residues. The CDR3 loop reads CASSPGTAQETQYF. The CDR3, as DNA: TGCGCCAGCAGCCCCGGGACGGCTCAAGAGACCCAGTACTTC. Full variable domain (rest looked up from reference TRBV5-1 and TRBJ2-5): KAGVTQTPRYLIKTRGQQVTLSCSPISGHRSVSWYQQTPGQGLQFLFEYFSETQRNKGNFPGRFSGRQFSNSRSEMNVSTLELGDSALYLCASSPGTAQETQYFGPGTRLLVL.

V is TRBV7-9 and J is TRBJ2-4; D is uncertain. The V gene lost 2 bases and the J gene lost 0 bases, with 8 bases spanning the gap. The CDR3 totals 15 residues. Germline CDR1 and CDR2: SEHNR and FQNEAQ (reference sequence). This CDR3 is CASSLYGEAKNIQYF. The CDR3 DNA sequence: TGTGCCAGCAGCTTATATGGTGAAGCCAAAAACATTCAGTACTTC.

The CDR3 region has the DNA TGTGCCAGCAGGAACAAGGGCGGGAGGTTGACCTACAATGAGCAGTTCTTC. Translating gives CASRNKGGRLTYNEQFF. J is TRBJ2-1 and V is TRBV27; 8 bases fit TRBD2. J gave up 2 bases and V 6 bases, and 12 bases lay outside the gene matches. The CDR3 is made up of 17 amino acids. The germline V gene encodes CDR1 MNHEY and CDR2 SMNVEV (reference sequence).

V gene TRBV28 combines with J gene TRBJ2-7, with D tentatively TRBD2 (5 bases). The CDR3 covers 14 residues. V lost 7 bases and J 1 base, leaving 14 bases between the germline ends. Germline-derived CDR1 and CDR2 are MDHEN and SYDVKM. The CDR3 region has the DNA TGTGCCAGCACAGCAAAGCGGCGGTCCTACGAGCAGTACTTC. It specifies CASTAKRRSYEQYF.

V usage is TRBV5-1 and J usage is TRBJ2-2; D unresolved. This CDR3 is built from 14 residues. Deletions cut 4 bases from V and 5 bases from J, with 12 bases between. In germline, CDR1 is SGHRS, CDR2 YFSETQ. The CDR3 nucleotides are TGCGCCAGCAGCCCGATGCGAGAGACCGGGGAGCTGTTTTTT. Translation: CASSPMRETGELFF.

This chain joins TRBV28 and TRBJ2-1; tentatively, D is TRBD2 (6 bases). V lost 3 bases and J lost 8, with 8 bases in between. The CDR3 totals 12 residues. Per the germline V gene, CDR1 is MDHEN and CDR2 is SYDVKM. CDR3 in amino acids: CASSFRRDEQFF. For the CDR3, the DNA is TGTGCCAGCAGTTTTAGGAGGGATGAGCAGTTCTTC. Combining the CDR3 with reference TRBV28 and TRBJ2-1 gives the whole variable domain DVKVTQSSRYLVKRTGEKVFLECVQDMDHENMFWYRQDPGLGLRLIYFSYDVKMKEKGDIPEGYSVSREKKERFSLILESASTNQTSMYLCASSFRRDEQFFGPGTRLTVL.

This chain uses TRBV7-2 with TRBJ2-7, with TRBD1 matching 11 bases. The CDR3 runs 17 residues. V lost 0 bases to trimming and J lost 2 bases; unmatched junction nucleotides: 6. Germline CDR1 and CDR2: SGHTA and FQGNSA. The DNA for the CDR3 is TGTGCCAGCAGCTTAGCGCCGGCGGGACAGGGGGCCTACGAGCAGTACTTC. Translating gives CASSLAPAGQGAYEQYF.

V gene TRBV6-1 combines with J gene TRBJ2-7; 7 positions match TRBD1. Trimming cost V 4 bases and J 4 bases; bases outside gene matches: 7. The CDR3 consists of 14 residues. Germline values: CDR1 MNHNS, CDR2 SASEGT. The DNA for the CDR3 is TGTGCCAGCAGTGCAGAGGGACAGTTTTACGAGCAGTACTTC. As protein: CASSAEGQFYEQYF.

The chain is built from TRBV18 and TRBJ2-1; TRBD2 matches at 10 bases. Trimming at V came to 2 bases and at J to 4 bases, leaving 5 bases not matched to a gene. Germline V gene lookup returns CDR1 KGHSH and CDR2 LQKENI. The CDR3 runs 16 residues. DNA of the CDR3: TGTGCCAGCTCACCAGCGTCACTAGCGGGGTACAATGAGCAGTTCTTC. Its protein product is CASSPASLAGYNEQFF.

The chain carries TRBV7-9 and TRBJ1-5; D is ambiguous. This CDR3 region has 13 residues. Germline CDR1 reads SEHNR; CDR2 reads FQNEAQ (reference sequence). Trimming took off 1 base at V and 7 bases at J, with 8 bases between the two ends. CDR3 amino acids: CASSLGVEQPQHF. In DNA, the CDR3 is TGTGCCAGCAGCTTAGGGGTGGAGCAGCCCCAGCATTTT.

The chain carries TRBV28 and TRBJ2-7, with 13 bases matching TRBD2. V was clipped by 6 bases and J by 2 bases; unmatched bases: 4. Germline CDR1 MDHEN, CDR2 SYDVKM. This CDR3 contains 15 residues. DNA of the CDR3: TGTGCCAGCAGCCTAGGGACTAGCGGGGCCTACGAGCAGTACTTC. Protein: CASSLGTSGAYEQYF.

The chain recombines TRBV13 with TRBJ2-5; possible D gene TRBD1, 6 bases. Germline CDR1 and CDR2: PRHDT and FYEKMQ (reference sequence). There are 13 residues in the CDR3. The germline V and J ends were trimmed by 5 bases and 4 bases, with 11 bases remaining between them. CDR3 residues: CASSVGQLETQYF. The CDR3 DNA follows: TGTGCCAGCAGCGTCGGACAGCTAGAGACCCAGTACTTC.

V gene TRBV30 combines with J gene TRBJ1-5; D is possibly TRBD1 (6 bases). This CDR3 is 15 amino acids long. Germline V lookup: CDR1 GTSNPN, CDR2 SVGIG (reference sequence). V was cut by 0 bases and J by 4 bases, with 13 bases left in between. CDR3 sequence reads: CAWSVQGRSNQPQHF. Here the CDR3 DNA reads TGTGCCTGGAGTGTTCAGGGGCGGTCAAATCAGCCCCAGCATTTT. The variable domain in full, with the rest retrieved from reference TRBV30 and TRBJ1-5, is SQTIHQWPATLVQPVGSPLSLECTVEGTSNPNLYWYRQAAGRGLQLLFYSVGIGQISSEVPQNLSASRPQDRQFILSSKKLLLSDSGFYLCAWSVQGRSNQPQHFGDGTRLSIL.

The genes are TRBV18 and TRBJ1-3; 8 bases fit TRBD1. Germline lookup yields CDR1 KGHSH and CDR2 LQKENI. The junction had 1 base not matched to a gene; V was cut back by 4 bases and J by 2 bases. CDR3 length: 14 amino acids. The CDR3 spells CASSQQGAGNTIYF. Here the CDR3 DNA reads TGTGCCAGCTCACAACAGGGGGCTGGAAACACCATATATTTT.

The V and J genes are TRBV6-6 and TRBJ2-3; 11 nucleotides agree with TRBD2. CDR3 length: 15 residues. Germline CDR1 and CDR2: MNHNY and SVGAGI (reference sequence). V shed 0 bases and J 5 bases; nucleotides not matched to a gene: 1. The CDR3 nucleotides are TGTGCCAGCAGTTACTCTGGACTAGCGGGAGATACGCAGTATTTT. Protein sequence: CASSYSGLAGDTQYF.

To note about this clone: Other DNA sequences in this specimen translate into the identical CDR3. V usage is TRBV18 and J usage is TRBJ2-3; the D gene is possibly TRBD2 (5 bases). V lost 3 bases and J lost 3, with 7 bases in between. The length of the CDR3 is 13 residues. Per germline, CDR1 KGHSH and CDR2 LQKENI. CDR3 coding DNA: TGTGCCAGCTCACCTGGAGGAACAGATACGCAGTATTTT. Amino acid sequence: CASSPGGTDTQYF.

The V and J genes are TRBV25-1 and TRBJ1-1; 9 nucleotides line up with TRBD1. CDR3 length equals 15 residues. Losses at the gene ends were 6 bases for V and 5 bases for J; bases not matched to a gene: 10. Germline V gives CDR1 MGHDK, CDR2 SYGVNS. The CDR3 region is CASRQTGGVDTEAFF. CDR3 DNA sequence: TGTGCCAGCAGGCAGACAGGGGGGGTAGATACTGAAGCTTTCTTT. Full variable domain (rest looked up from reference TRBV25-1 and TRBJ1-1): EADIYQTPRYLVIGTGKKITLECSQTMGHDKMYWYQQDPGMELHLIHYSYGVNSTEKGDLSSESTVSRIRTEHFPLTLESARPSHTSQYLCASRQTGGVDTEAFFGQGTRLTVV.

The table lists this clone with a count of one. The V gene is TRBV6-5, the J gene TRBJ1-2; a weak D match, TRBD1 (5 bases). Germline CDR1 reads MNHEY; CDR2 reads SVGAGI. CDR3 size: 15 residues. Trimming stripped 6 bases from V and 0 bases from J, with 14 bases between. The CDR3 nucleotides are TGTGCCAGCAGCCTAACAGGAGTTGCTAACTATGGCTACACCTTC. This sequence encodes CASSLTGVANYGYTF.

This clone came up once. V gene TRBV9 combines with J gene TRBJ2-1, with D unclear. Trimming stripped 0 bases from V and 3 bases from J, with 10 bases between. Germline loops: CDR1 SGDLS, CDR2 YYNGEE. The CDR3 spans 15 residues. Here the CDR3 DNA reads TGTGCCAGCAGCGTAGGGCGTAATTACTACAATGAGCAGTTCTTC. It specifies CASSVGRNYYNEQFF.

Only one count was recorded for this clone. The chain employs TRBV6-1 and TRBJ1-2, with unresolved D. Germline CDR1 reads MNHNS; CDR2 reads SASEGT. There are 11 residues in the CDR3. V gave up 5 bases and J gave up 8 bases, with 9 bases separating them. The CDR3 reads CASSRVLGYTF. CDR3 nucleotide sequence: TGTGCCAGCAGTCGCGTGTTGGGCTACACCTTC.

This clone was counted at least ten times. The chain recombines TRBV4-2 with TRBJ2-1; perhaps TRBD2 as D (6 bases). Looked up from germline, CDR1 is LGHNA and CDR2 is YNFKEQ. The V end lost 0 bases, the J end lost 10 bases, and 16 bases lay between the germline ends. The CDR3 covers 15 residues. CDR3 coding DNA: TGTGCCAGCAGCCAAGATCGGGACTCCCTATCGGAGCAGTTCTTC. It translates to CASSQDRDSLSEQFF.

This clone was recorded once. The chain combines TRBV4-1 with TRBJ2-1; 12 positions agree with TRBD2. The germline V gene encodes CDR1 MGHRA and CDR2 YSYEKL. V lost 3 bases and J lost 8; bases outside the gene matches: 8. This CDR3 is 16 amino acids long. This CDR3 is CASSHPTSGSRDEQFF. The CDR3 coding sequence is TGCGCCAGCAGCCATCCGACTAGCGGGAGCCGCGATGAGCAGTTCTTC.

V gene TRBV6-1 combines with J gene TRBJ1-4; unclear D gene. Germline CDR1 is MNHNS and CDR2 is SASEGT. The CDR3 has 14 amino acids. Trimming removed 6 bases at V and 0 bases at J, with 8 bases between. The CDR3 DNA reads as TGTGCCAGCAGAAAGATCTCAACTAATGAAAAACTGTTTTTT. It encodes CASRKISTNEKLFF.

The chain carries TRBV11-3 and TRBJ2-1; 10 bases are shared with TRBD1. V shed 8 bases and J 8 bases; nucleotides not matched to a gene: 15. From germline, CDR1 is SGHNT and CDR2 YENEEA. The CDR3 extends over 16 amino acids. CDR3 sequence reads: CASQKQAGTGVDEQFF. CDR3 DNA: TGTGCCAGCCAGAAGCAAGCCGGGACAGGGGTCGATGAGCAGTTCTTC.

The chain combines TRBV4-2 with TRBJ2-7; 7 bases agree with TRBD2. The V gene's germline CDR1 is LGHNA and CDR2 YNFKEQ. J gave up 0 bases and V 1 base, and 9 bases lay outside the gene matches. This CDR3 has 17 amino acids. The CDR3 DNA sequence: TGTGCCAGCAGCCAAGGACCCCTGGCGGGAGCCTCCTACGAGCAGTACTTC. It specifies CASSQGPLAGASYEQYF.

The CDR3 sequence: CASSWNRDSTIYF. The CDR3 nucleotides read TGTGCCAGCAGCTGGAACAGGGATTCCACCATATATTTT. This rearrangement joins TRBV11-3 to TRBJ1-3, with D tentatively TRBD1 (6 bases). The CDR3 runs 13 residues. Germline loops: CDR1 SGHNT, CDR2 YENEEA. V lost 4 bases to trimming and J lost 9 bases, with 13 bases between them.